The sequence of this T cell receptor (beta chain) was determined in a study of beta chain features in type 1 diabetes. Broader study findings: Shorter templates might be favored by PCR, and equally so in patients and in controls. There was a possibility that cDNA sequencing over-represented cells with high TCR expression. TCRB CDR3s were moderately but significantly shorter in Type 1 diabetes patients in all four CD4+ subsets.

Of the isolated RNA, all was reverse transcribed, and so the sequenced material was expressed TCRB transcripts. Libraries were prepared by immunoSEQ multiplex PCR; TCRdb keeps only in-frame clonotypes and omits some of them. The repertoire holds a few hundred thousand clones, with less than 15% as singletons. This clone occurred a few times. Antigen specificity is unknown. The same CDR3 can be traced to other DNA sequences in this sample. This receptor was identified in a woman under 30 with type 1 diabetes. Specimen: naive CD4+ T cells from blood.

The CDR3 loop reads CASSLEGGETQYF. In nucleotides, the CDR3 is TGCGCCAGCAGCTTGGAGGGAGGGGAGACCCAGTACTTC. The chain uses TRBV5-1 and TRBJ2-5; TRBD2 aligns across 7 bases. The CDR3 totals 13 residues. Germline CDR1 and CDR2: SGHRS and YFSETQ. V gave up 0 bases and J gave up 5 bases; unmatched junction bases: 1.